These 18 T cell receptor beta chains were sequenced from one sample in a study of HIV-infected patients and healthy controls. Alpha and beta constant-region primers primed reverse transcription of about 500 ng RNA. Each of the alpha and beta chains got its own library through chain-specific third strand synthesis with indices. One entry per CDR3 protein results from TCRdb running MiXCR on the 5' RACE reads. The data show more than 15,000 distinct CDR3 sequences, with around 5.5% seen just once and 1.9% held by the top ten. No cell fractionation was done, so the repertoire covers all unsorted peripheral blood T cells. Specimen: blood. The source of these receptors is an adult in good health.

In its sample, this clonotype was seen many times. The rearrangement uses TRBV7-2 and TRBJ1-1, with a tentative D call TRBD1 (5 bases). The ends were cut back, 1 base at V and 5 bases at J, with 14 bases in the middle. The CDR3 extends over 15 amino acids. In germline, CDR1 is SGHTA, CDR2 FQGNSA. The CDR3 sequence is CASSLGSGGGTEAFF. In nucleotides, the CDR3 is TGTGCCAGCAGCTTAGGATCCGGGGGAGGGACTGAAGCTTTCTTT.

The sample holds many counts of this clonotype. The rearrangement joins TRBV18 to TRBJ1-1; TRBD1 agrees at 9 bases. Germline CDR1 reads KGHSH; CDR2 reads LQKENI. The ends lost 4 bases at V and 5 bases at J; junction bases unmatched: 14. The CDR3 has 17 residues. The CDR3 sequence: CASSQFNRGPPVTEAFF. The CDR3 DNA reads as TGTGCCAGCTCACAATTTAACAGGGGGCCCCCCGTTACTGAAGCTTTCTTT.

By proportion, this clonotype is medium-sized. This sequence joins TRBV6-2 or TRBV6-3 and TRBJ2-7; D gene uncertain. Germline-derived CDR1 and CDR2 are MNHEY and SVGEGT. CDR3 length: 13 amino acids. V lost 5 bases and J 3 bases, leaving 11 bases between the germline ends. The CDR3 region has the DNA TGTGCCAGCAGTATAGGGTGGAGCTACGAGCAGTACTTC. It is translated as CASSIGWSYEQYF.

A remark on this clonotype: A much larger clone lies one base from this, so it may be a read error. The chain is built from TRBV9 and TRBJ2-2; D possibly corresponds to TRBD2 (5 bases). Trimming stripped 3 bases from V and 5 bases from J, with 17 bases between. CDR3 length: 16 amino acids. Germline V gene sequence: CDR1 SGDLS, CDR2 YYNGEE. For the CDR3, the DNA is TGTGCCAGCAGCGCGTTACTGGTAGGCGGGACCGGGGAGCTGTTTTTT. This translates into CASSALLVGGTGELFF. Full variable domain (rest looked up from reference TRBV9 and TRBJ2-2): DSGVTQTPKHLITATGQRVTLRCSPRSGDLSVYWYQQSLDQGLQFLIQYYNGEERAKGNILERFSAQQFPDLHSELNLSSLELGDSALYFCASSALLVGGTGELFFGEGSRLTVL.

This clonotype is medium-sized. The chain joins TRBV7-9 to TRBJ2-1; D not certain. Germline values: CDR1 SEHNR, CDR2 FQNEAQ (reference sequence). The V and J ends lost 5 bases and 6 bases respectively, with 8 bases between them. The CDR3 sequence is 12 residues long. The DNA for the CDR3 is TGTGCCAGCAGCCCTACAAGCAATGAGCAGTTCTTC. Amino acid sequence: CASSPTSNEQFF.

This clonotype has a count of ten or more. CDR3 bases: TGCAGTGCTTATAGACAGCCAAATCAGCCCCAGCATTTT. Its protein is CSAYRQPNQPQHF. This chain joins TRBV20-1 and TRBJ1-5; D might be TRBD1 (5 bases). The CDR3 loop spans 13 amino acids. Trimming removed 5 bases at V and 4 bases at J, with 12 bases between. The V gene's germline CDR1 is DFQATT and CDR2 SNEGSKA (reference sequence).

This clonotype is medium-sized in the sample. The gene calls are TRBV29-1 and TRBJ1-1; D gene unclear. The CDR3 is 15 residues long. V dropped 3 bases and J dropped 2 bases, with 16 bases sitting between them. CDR1 and CDR2 from the germline V gene are SQVTM and ANQGSEA. This CDR3 is CSVDLVGGFNTEAFF. The CDR3 bases are TGCAGCGTTGATCTTGTTGGAGGGTTTAACACTGAAGCTTTCTTT. Full variable domain (missing parts from reference TRBV29-1 and TRBJ1-1): SAVISQKPSRDICQRGTSLTIQCQVDSQVTMMFWYRQQPGQSLTLIATANQGSEATYESGFVIDKFPISRPNLTFSTLTVSNMSPEDSSIYLCSVDLVGGFNTEAFFGQGTRLTVV.

This clonotype was seen a few times. The V and J genes are TRBV5-5 and TRBJ2-1, with 9 bases aligning to TRBD2. The CDR3 consists of 16 residues. V shed 5 bases and J 7 bases; nucleotides not matched to a gene: 13. Germline V gene sequence: CDR1 SGHKS, CDR2 YYEKEE (reference sequence). Written as DNA, the CDR3 is TGTGCCAGCAGTCCCTCTCGCGGGGGGGCCGTGAATGAGCAGTTCTTC. Amino acid sequence: CASSPSRGGAVNEQFF.

This clonotype occurred many times. The V gene is TRBV5-1, the J gene TRBJ2-3; possible D gene TRBD2, 6 bases. V was cut by 6 bases and J by 1 base, with 12 bases left in between. The CDR3 totals 14 residues. Germline assignment: CDR1 SGHRS and CDR2 YFSETQ. CDR3 DNA sequence: TGCGCCAGCAAACCGAGGGAGGGCACAGATACGCAGTATTTT. Translating it yields CASKPREGTDTQYF.

This clonotype occurred many times. The J gene is TRBJ1-1, the V gene TRBV20-1; 8 bases align to TRBD1. The CDR3 loop spans 14 amino acids. The germline gives CDR1 DFQATT, CDR2 SNEGSKA (reference sequence). CDR3 DNA sequence: TGCAGGGCAAGATGGGCGGACAGGGTCACTGAAGCTTTCTTT. Translated: CRARWADRVTEAFF.

The sample holds many counts of this clonotype. The CDR3 DNA follows: TGTGCCAGTACCCCGTCCCGGGACTTTTCTGGGGCCAACGTCCTGACTTTC. Encoded protein: CASTPSRDFSGANVLTF. The V gene is TRBV19, the J gene TRBJ2-6, with a weak D call TRBD2 (6 bases). Germline V gene lookup returns CDR1 LNHDA and CDR2 SQIVND (reference sequence). Trimming stripped 7 bases from V and 1 base from J, with 17 bases between. The CDR3 is made up of 17 amino acids.

CDR3 sequence (DNA): TGCAGTGCTAGAGTCGGTAGCGGGGGGGCCTGGGAGACCCAGTACTTC. It specifies CSARVGSGGAWETQYF. This chain uses TRBV20-1 with TRBJ2-5, with 11 positions matching TRBD2. The CDR3 spans 16 residues. Unmatched junction bases numbered 9, after V lost 1 base and J lost 5 bases. In germline, CDR1 is DFQATT, CDR2 SNEGSKA (reference sequence).

This clonotype was detected ten times or more. V usage is TRBV12-3 or TRBV12-4 and J usage is TRBJ2-1; 10 bases agree with TRBD2. V lost 2 bases, J lost 3 bases, and 7 bases stayed unmatched. This CDR3 region has 17 residues. CDR3 residues: CASSLNPSSGGYNEQFF. The DNA for the CDR3 is TGTGCCAGCAGTTTAAACCCATCTAGCGGGGGCTACAATGAGCAGTTCTTC.

Ten or more counts support this clonotype. This chain uses TRBV27 with TRBJ2-3; D assignment may be TRBD1 or TRBD2 (6 bases each). Per germline, CDR1 MNHEY and CDR2 SMNVEV (reference sequence). The V end lost 0 bases, the J end lost 1 base, and 23 bases lay between the germline ends. This CDR3 has 20 residues. The CDR3 DNA sequence: TGTGCCAGCAGTTTATCGCGGGCTCTATTCCGGGGGCCGGGCACAGATACGCAGTATTTT. It codes for CASSLSRALFRGPGTDTQYF.

This clonotype was counted ten times or more. This sequence joins TRBV5-6 and TRBJ2-5; 7 bases are shared with TRBD2. The CDR3 sequence is 16 residues long. Germline V gene lookup returns CDR1 SGHDT and CDR2 YYEEEE. The junction had 9 bases not matched to a gene; V was cut back by 0 bases and J by 4 bases. CDR3 in amino acids: CASSLGQRGFGETQYF. CDR3 coding DNA: TGTGCCAGCAGCTTGGGCCAGCGGGGCTTCGGAGAGACCCAGTACTTC.

This clonotype was found many times. The chain employs TRBV28 and TRBJ1-1; the D is unclear. V was cut by 3 bases and J by 6 bases, with 11 bases left in between. This CDR3 has 13 residues. CDR1 MDHEN and CDR2 SYDVKM come from the germline V gene. The CDR3 sequence: CASSFPAGSEAFF. As DNA, the CDR3 is TGTGCCAGCAGTTTTCCGGCAGGTTCTGAAGCTTTCTTT.

Ten or more counts support this clonotype. The V call is TRBV3-1, the J call TRBJ2-5, with a possible D match to TRBD2 (6 bases). This CDR3 region has 15 residues. The V end was cut by 5 bases, the J end by 1 base, with 14 bases between. CDR1 LGHDT and CDR2 YNNKEL come from the germline V gene (reference sequence). The CDR3 region is CASSEALATQETQYF. The CDR3 nucleotides read TGTGCCAGCAGCGAAGCCCTAGCGACCCAAGAGACCCAGTACTTC.

This clonotype was recorded at least ten times. The chain links TRBV6-6 to TRBJ1-2; 10 bases map to TRBD1. CDR3 size: 13 residues. J was trimmed by 6 bases and V by 8 bases; bases with no gene match: 6. Germline V gives CDR1 MNHNY, CDR2 SVGAGI (reference sequence). The CDR3 sequence: CASVGDRGNGYTF. CDR3 in DNA: TGTGCCAGCGTGGGGGACAGGGGTAATGGCTACACCTTC.